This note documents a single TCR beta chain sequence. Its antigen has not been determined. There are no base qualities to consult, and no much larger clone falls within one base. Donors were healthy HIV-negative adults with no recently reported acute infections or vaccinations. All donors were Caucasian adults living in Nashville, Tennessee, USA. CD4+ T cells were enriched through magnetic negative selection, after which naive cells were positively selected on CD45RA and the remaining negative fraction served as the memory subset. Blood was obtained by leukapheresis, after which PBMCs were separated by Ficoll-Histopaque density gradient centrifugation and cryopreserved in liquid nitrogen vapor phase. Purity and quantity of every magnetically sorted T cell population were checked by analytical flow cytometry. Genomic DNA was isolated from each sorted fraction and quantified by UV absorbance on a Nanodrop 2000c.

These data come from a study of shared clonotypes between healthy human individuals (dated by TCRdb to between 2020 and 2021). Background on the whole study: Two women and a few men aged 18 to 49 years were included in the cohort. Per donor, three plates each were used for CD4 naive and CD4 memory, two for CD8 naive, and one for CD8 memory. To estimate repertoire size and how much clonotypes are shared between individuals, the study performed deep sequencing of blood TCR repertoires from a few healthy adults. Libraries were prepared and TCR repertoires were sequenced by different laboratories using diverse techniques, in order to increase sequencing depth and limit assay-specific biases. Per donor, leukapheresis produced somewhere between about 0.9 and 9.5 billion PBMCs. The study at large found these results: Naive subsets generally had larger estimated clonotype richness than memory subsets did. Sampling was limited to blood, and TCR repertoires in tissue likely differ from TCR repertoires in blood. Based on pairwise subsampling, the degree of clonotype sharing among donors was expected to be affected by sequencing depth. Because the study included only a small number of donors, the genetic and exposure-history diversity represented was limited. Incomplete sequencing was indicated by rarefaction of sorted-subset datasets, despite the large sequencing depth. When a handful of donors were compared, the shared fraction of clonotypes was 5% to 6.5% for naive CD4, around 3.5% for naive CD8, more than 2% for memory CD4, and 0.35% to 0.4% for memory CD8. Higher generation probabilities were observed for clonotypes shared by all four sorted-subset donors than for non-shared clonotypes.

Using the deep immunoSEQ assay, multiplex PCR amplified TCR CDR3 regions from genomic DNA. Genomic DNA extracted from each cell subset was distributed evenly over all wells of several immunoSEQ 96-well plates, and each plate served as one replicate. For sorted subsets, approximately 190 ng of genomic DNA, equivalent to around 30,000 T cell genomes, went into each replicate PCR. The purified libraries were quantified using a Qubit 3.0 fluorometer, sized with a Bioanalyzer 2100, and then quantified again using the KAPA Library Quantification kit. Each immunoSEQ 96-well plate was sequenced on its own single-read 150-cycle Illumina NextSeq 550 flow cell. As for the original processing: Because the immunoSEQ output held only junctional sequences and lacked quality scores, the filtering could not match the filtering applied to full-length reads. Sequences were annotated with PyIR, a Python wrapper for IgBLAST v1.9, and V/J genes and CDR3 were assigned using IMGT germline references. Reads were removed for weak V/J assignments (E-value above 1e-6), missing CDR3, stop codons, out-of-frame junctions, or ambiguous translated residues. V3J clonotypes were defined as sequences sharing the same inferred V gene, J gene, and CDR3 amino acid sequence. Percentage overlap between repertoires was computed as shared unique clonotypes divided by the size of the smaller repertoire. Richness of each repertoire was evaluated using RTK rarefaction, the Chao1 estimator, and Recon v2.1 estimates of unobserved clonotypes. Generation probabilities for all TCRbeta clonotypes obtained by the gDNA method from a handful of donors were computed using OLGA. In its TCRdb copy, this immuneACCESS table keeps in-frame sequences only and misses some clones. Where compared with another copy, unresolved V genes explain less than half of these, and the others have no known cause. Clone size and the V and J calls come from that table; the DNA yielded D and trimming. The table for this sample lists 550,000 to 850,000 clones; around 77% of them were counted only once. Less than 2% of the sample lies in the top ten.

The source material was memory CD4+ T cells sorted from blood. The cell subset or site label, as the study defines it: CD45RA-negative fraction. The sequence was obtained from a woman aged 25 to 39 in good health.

At the DNA level, the sequence is TGTGCCAGCAGTCCAAAGAGATCGAACACTGAAGCTTTCTTT. Its protein is CASSPKRSNTEAFF. The V and J segments used are TRBV6-5 and TRBJ1-1; the D gene is not confidently resolved. In the germline V gene, CDR1 corresponds to MNHEY and CDR2 to SVGAGI. There are 14 amino acids in the CDR3, from cysteine to phenylalanine inclusive. Of all the DNA, just the CDR3 is kept, 42 bases in frame from base 1. V loses 5 bases of germline sequence and J loses 1 base, and the interval between the two ends is 11 bases.